A selection of T cell receptor beta chains follows, all from one sample in a study of quantifying T cell responses using KT2 cells. TCRdb itself ran the UMI-ligation and nested PCR reads through MiXCR, one entry per CDR3 protein. In the table there are tens of thousands of distinct CDR3 sequences, 6% to 9.5% of which are singletons. The sequenced sample consisted of PBMCs spiked with cells of the T cell clone KT2. The origin of the receptors is a human donor. The conserved cysteine and the conserved F or W are not part of the CDR3 here. A D gene is named only where the DNA matches it firmly. Expanded clones get a size class; other rows say once, few or many, or leave the size out.

TRBV20-1	TRBJ2-5	many	.	SARGGVVETQY
TRBV29-1	TRBJ2-3	many	.	SVEDARDSSTDTQY
TRBV6-1	TRBJ1-5	.	TRBD1	ASRTGGWNQPQH
TRBV6-5	TRBJ1-2	few	.	ASSRPVSAGYGYT
TRBV28	TRBJ2-7	few	TRBD1	ASSKGQDEQY
TRBV7-2	TRBJ1-5	many	.	ASSFLGSNQPQH
TRBV13	TRBJ2-7	.	.	ASSRQTVSYEQY
TRBV12-3/TRBV12-4	TRBJ2-5	many	.	ASSPGQGAFLAGEQETQY
TRBV6-2/TRBV6-3	TRBJ2-1	many	.	ASSLHREIGNEQF
TRBV6-2/TRBV6-3	TRBJ2-3	few	TRBD2	ASSWVAGEADTQY
TRBV7-6	TRBJ1-6	many	.	ASSLQGNSPLH
TRBV18	TRBJ1-1	few	.	ASSPQGLEAF
TRBV7-2	TRBJ1-6	many	.	ASSYRADSPLH
TRBV2	TRBJ1-5	many	TRBD1	ASNGQGSYSNQPQH
TRBV9	TRBJ2-6	many	TRBD1	ASSEQGRANVLT
TRBV11-1	TRBJ1-1	few	.	ASSLGPEANTEAF
TRBV15	TRBJ2-3	.	TRBD2	ATSSGLAGGPADTQY
TRBV6-6	TRBJ2-3	many	TRBD2	ASSYTVAGSTDTQY